Presented here are 18 T cell receptor beta chains from one specimen sequenced in a study of blood T cell repertoires in COVID-19. This table comes from immunoSEQ multiplex PCR, and its TCRdb copy is limited to in-frame clones, with some not included. This repertoire shows 35,000 to 45,000 clones, more than 80% found once; its top ten account for about 0.34%. Sequenced sample: peripheral blood. All receptors come from a man aged 45-60 years with COVID-19, enrolled during active disease.

This chain uses TRBV7-2 with TRBJ1-4; D perhaps matches TRBD1 (5 bases). V lost 2 bases, J lost 7 bases, and 14 bases lay in between. CDR1 and CDR2 from the germline V gene are SGHTA and FQGNSA. This CDR3 has 15 amino acids. Here the CDR3 reads CASSLISGGAEKLFF. The CDR3 nucleotides are TGTGCCAGCAGCTTAATTTCTGGCGGGGCTGAAAAACTGTTTTTT.

The V call is TRBV11-2, the J call TRBJ2-1, with 8 bases fitting TRBD2. The ends lost 2 bases at V and 7 bases at J; junction bases unmatched: 1. Germline V lookup: CDR1 SGHAT, CDR2 FQNNGV. This CDR3 is built from 13 residues. CDR3 loop: CASSLTGGNEQFF. CDR3 nucleotides: TGTGCCAGCAGCTTAACGGGAGGGAATGAGCAGTTCTTC. Complete variable domain (other parts from reference TRBV11-2 and TRBJ2-1): EAGVAQSPRYKIIEKRQSVAFWCNPISGHATLYWYQQILGQGPKLLIQFQNNGVVDDSQLPKDRFSAERLKGVDSTLKIQPAKLEDSAVYLCASSLTGGNEQFFGPGTRLTVL.

V and J are TRBV7-3 and TRBJ1-5; D gene uncertain. The ends were cut back, 4 bases at V and 6 bases at J, with 4 bases in the middle. The germline gives CDR1 SGHTA, CDR2 FQGTGA. The CDR3 spans 11 residues. The CDR3 DNA sequence: TGTGCCAGCAGCTCCATTCAGCCCCAGCATTTT. Translated, it gives CASSSIQPQHF.

V is TRBV28 and J is TRBJ1-2; TRBD1 aligns across 8 bases. Germline V lookup: CDR1 MDHEN, CDR2 SYDVKM. V was pared by 4 bases and J by 3 bases, with 4 bases of the junction left unmatched. The CDR3 has 14 residues. The CDR3 loop is CASSSGQGDYGYTF. DNA for the CDR3: TGTGCCAGCAGTTCCGGACAGGGAGACTATGGCTACACCTTC.

The sample holds a few counts of this clone. CDR3 region: CASSQDGQTLNEQFF. CDR3 sequence (DNA): TGCGCCAGCAGCCAAGACGGACAAACGCTCAATGAGCAGTTCTTC. The rearrangement uses TRBV4-3 and TRBJ2-1, with a possible D match to TRBD1 (5 bases). Germline V gives CDR1 LGHNA, CDR2 YSLEER. CDR3 length equals 15 residues. The V and J ends lost 0 bases and 6 bases respectively, with 12 bases between them.

The V gene is TRBV11-2, the J gene TRBJ2-7; unclear D gene. The CDR3 has 15 amino acids. Germline loops: CDR1 SGHAT, CDR2 FQNNGV. V was trimmed by 0 bases and J by 4 bases, leaving 13 bases between them. The chain's CDR3 is CASSLDSQIEYEQYF. DNA of the CDR3: TGTGCCAGCAGCTTAGATAGCCAGATAGAATACGAGCAGTACTTC. Complete variable domain (other parts from reference TRBV11-2 and TRBJ2-7): EAGVAQSPRYKIIEKRQSVAFWCNPISGHATLYWYQQILGQGPKLLIQFQNNGVVDDSQLPKDRFSAERLKGVDSTLKIQPAKLEDSAVYLCASSLDSQIEYEQYFGPGTRLTVT.

The count of this clone is one. The chain employs TRBV7-8 and TRBJ1-3; D is possibly TRBD1 (5 bases). The CDR3 spans 15 residues. V gave up 3 bases and J gave up 11 bases, with 20 bases separating them. The germline CDR1 and CDR2 sequences are SGHVS and FQNEAQ. The CDR3 reads CASSFNRDSRGPIYF. The DNA of the CDR3 is TGTGCCAGCAGCTTTAACCGGGACTCTAGGGGCCCCATATATTTT. The full variable domain, in which reference TRBV7-8 and TRBJ1-3 provide the parts outside the CDR3, is GAGVSQSPRYKVAKRGQDVALRCDPISGHVSLFWYQQALGQGPEFLTYFQNEAQLDKSGLPSDRFFAERPEGSVSTLKIQRTQQEDSAVYLCASSFNRDSRGPIYFGEGSWLTVV.

This chain connects TRBV4-1 to TRBJ2-7; 10 positions agree with TRBD1. This CDR3 comprises 14 residues. Germline-derived CDR1 and CDR2 are MGHRA and YSYEKL. Trimming at V came to 4 bases and at J to 6 bases, leaving 6 bases not matched to a gene. CDR3 sequence: CASSLGQGISEQYF. CDR3 DNA: TGCGCCAGCAGCCTGGGACAGGGGATTTCCGAGCAGTACTTC.

This chain uses TRBV30 with TRBJ1-6; D not certain. The CDR3 length is 13 residues. The ends were cut back, 0 bases at V and 9 bases at J, with 9 bases in the middle. Germline CDR1 GTSNPN, CDR2 SVGIG (reference sequence). The CDR3 DNA follows: TGTGCCTGGAGTGTAAATGAGATTTCACCCCTCCACTTT. Its translation is CAWSVNEISPLHF.

The chain has TRBV24-1 and TRBJ2-3; 7 bases match TRBD2. From germline, CDR1 is KGHDR and CDR2 SFDVKD. V shed 7 bases and J 2 bases; nucleotides not matched to a gene: 14. This CDR3 region has 17 residues. The DNA of the CDR3 is TGTGCCACCAGCAGATTCGGGACTACGCGGTTCACAGATACGCAGTATTTT. This translates into CATSRFGTTRFTDTQYF.

The chain has TRBV27 and TRBJ1-6, with TRBD1 identical over 9 bases. Germline V gene data show CDR1 as MNHEY and CDR2 as SMNVEV (reference sequence). The CDR3 spans 15 residues. The J segment lost 6 bases and the V segment lost 1 base, leaving 1 base of the junction unmatched. The CDR3 is CASSLLDRGNSPLHF. The CDR3 nucleotides are TGTGCCAGCAGTTTATTGGACAGGGGTAATTCACCCCTCCACTTT.

J is TRBJ1-2 and V is TRBV28; 7 bases agree with TRBD1. The length of the CDR3 is 14 residues. Germline CDR1 is MDHEN and CDR2 is SYDVKM. V was pared by 7 bases and J by 7 bases, with 12 bases of the junction left unmatched. The DNA for the CDR3 is TGTGCCAGCAAACTGGGGATGCAGGGGGGTGGCTACACCTTC. This codes for CASKLGMQGGGYTF.

The chain joins TRBV7-8 to TRBJ2-2; weak D call: TRBD2 (6 bases). The CDR3 totals 16 residues. V was pared by 0 bases and J by 2 bases, with 10 bases between. From germline, CDR1 is SGHVS and CDR2 FQNEAQ. The CDR3 here is CASSLALAPNTGELFF. CDR3 DNA: TGTGCCAGCAGCTTAGCTCTAGCGCCAAACACCGGGGAGCTGTTTTTT.

The V call is TRBV19, the J call TRBJ1-1; no definite D call. Trimming left V 6 bases short and J 11 bases short, with 19 bases between. This CDR3 is 13 amino acids long. CDR1 is LNHDA and CDR2 is SQIVND in the germline V gene (reference sequence). The CDR3 reads CASSLTAAPRAFF. The CDR3, as DNA: TGTGCCAGTAGCCTTACAGCGGCGCCTCGCGCTTTCTTT.

The chain employs TRBV7-8 and TRBJ2-1, with 8 bases fitting TRBD2. Germline V gene sequence: CDR1 SGHVS, CDR2 FQNEAQ. Trimming removed 6 bases from V and 8 bases from J; junction bases left unmatched: 18. The CDR3 contains 17 residues. The chain's CDR3 is CASSTQVSAGEVDEQFF. The DNA for the CDR3 is TGTGCCAGCAGTACTCAAGTTTCAGCGGGAGAAGTCGATGAGCAGTTCTTC.

J is TRBJ2-1 and V is TRBV24-1; TRBD1 agrees at 10 bases. This CDR3 region has 17 residues. The ends lost 3 bases at V and 3 bases at J; junction bases unmatched: 7. The germline V gene has CDR1 KGHDR and CDR2 SFDVKD. The CDR3 spells CATSDPRTGGDYNEQFF. For the CDR3, the DNA is TGTGCCACCAGTGATCCTCGGACAGGGGGGGACTACAATGAGCAGTTCTTC.

This sequence joins TRBV5-4 and TRBJ2-7, with 9 bases aligning to TRBD1. The CDR3 covers 15 residues. Germline V CDR1 and CDR2: SGHNT, YYREEE (reference sequence). V was clipped by 0 bases and J by 1 base; unmatched bases: 2. The CDR3 is CASSLAQGASYEQYF. CDR3 sequence (DNA): TGTGCCAGCAGCTTGGCACAGGGGGCATCCTACGAGCAGTACTTC.

The genes are TRBV29-1 and TRBJ2-6; 8 nucleotides align to TRBD1. CDR1 is SQVTM, CDR2 ANQGSEA, per germline. J gave up 1 base and V 4 bases, and 0 bases lay outside the gene matches. This CDR3 spans 14 amino acids. The CDR3 loop is CSVGQGSGANVLTF. DNA of the CDR3: TGCAGCGTTGGACAGGGGTCTGGGGCCAACGTCCTGACTTTC.